A selection of T cell receptor beta chains follows, all from one sample in a study of technical replicates of blood from several donors. This table comes from immunoSEQ multiplex PCR, and its TCRdb copy is limited to in-frame clones, with some not included. This sample yields about 80,000 clones, of which around 90% are seen a single time; 0.39% belongs to the top ten. What was sequenced was T cells isolated from PBMCs. These receptors all stem from a human donor in good health. Both conserved end residues are part of each CDR3. Each record gives: D gene, J gene, V gene, clone size, CDR3 DNA, CDR3 protein. The D gene is left open where the match is weak. Not all rows give a size; the values are once, few, many and, for expanded clones, a class.

. TRBJ2-5 TRBV9 . TGTGCCAGCAGCGCGACAGGCCTTTTCCAAGAGACCCAGTACTTC CASSATGLFQETQYF
. TRBJ1-5 TRBV5-8 . TGTGCCAGCAGCTTGGGCAGGTGGAGCAATCAGCCCCAGCATTTT CASSLGRWSNQPQHF
TRBD2 TRBJ2-1 TRBV29-1 . TGCAGCGTTGAAGATCCGGGGGAGGGATACAATGAGCAGTTCTTC CSVEDPGEGYNEQFF
. TRBJ2-1 TRBV30 once TGTGCCTGGAGTGTGAACCGAGGGAATGAGCAGTTCTTC CAWSVNRGNEQFF
TRBD2 TRBJ2-3 TRBV10-1 . TGCGCCAGCAGTTCCGTCGGGACTAGCGGGAACACAGATACGCAGTATTTT CASSSVGTSGNTDTQYF
. TRBJ1-4 TRBV27 . TGTGCCAGCAGTTTATTACAGCATAATGAAAAACTGTTTTTT CASSLLQHNEKLFF
. TRBJ2-2 TRBV5-1 . TGCGCCAGCAGCTTGGCGGGGAACACCGGGGAGCTGTTTTTT CASSLAGNTGELFF
TRBD2 TRBJ2-7 TRBV15 . TGTGCCACCAGCAGGGGACTAGCGGGATCGGTCGACGAGCAGTACTTC CATSRGLAGSVDEQYF
. TRBJ2-2 TRBV29-1 once TGCAGCGTTGATAGGCGGACGAACACCGGGGAGCTGTTTTTT CSVDRRTNTGELFF
. TRBJ2-6 TRBV9 . TGTGCCAGCAGCGTGGGGGCGGCTGGGGCCAACGTCCTGACTTTC CASSVGAAGANVLTF
. TRBJ1-1 TRBV6-5 few TGTGCCAGCAGTTACTTCGGGGAGAGCACTGAAGCTTTCTTT CASSYFGESTEAFF
TRBD2 TRBJ2-2 TRBV5-1 . TGCGCCAGCAGCGGAATAGCGGGAGTTAGTACCGGGGAGCTGTTTTTT CASSGIAGVSTGELFF
TRBD1 TRBJ2-1 TRBV29-1 . TGCAGCGGGACCGGGACAGACCACAATGAGCAGTTCTTC CSGTGTDHNEQFF
TRBD1 TRBJ2-7 TRBV6-6 . TGTGCCAGCCGTCACTCCGGGACAGTACGCGAGCAGTACTTC CASRHSGTVREQYF
. TRBJ1-5 TRBV10-1 few TGCGCCAGCCACTATAGGTGGAGCAATCAGCCCCAGCATTTT CASHYRWSNQPQHF
TRBD1 TRBJ1-2 TRBV9 . TGTGCCAGCAGCGTAGGGACAGGGGGGGTATATGGCTACACCTTC CASSVGTGGVYGYTF
TRBD2 TRBJ2-7 TRBV7-9 . TGTGCCAGCAGCTCTAGCGGGCGGCCCTACGAGCAGTACTTC CASSSSGRPYEQYF
TRBD1 TRBJ2-7 TRBV4-2 . TGTGCCAGCAGCCCGGACAGGGGCTACGAGCAGTACTTC CASSPDRGYEQYF